One and the same sample provided the 31 T cell receptor beta chains below, sequenced in a study of T cell responses to AZD1222 COVID-19 vaccine. Here immunoSEQ multiplex PCR was the method, and the copy in TCRdb shows in-frame clones only, minus some. Among roughly 180,000 clones, 94% were seen once, and the ten largest hold about 0.64%. Sequencing was performed on peripheral blood, taken on day 0 of AZD1222 vaccination. Source of these receptors: an adult in good health.

This sequence joins TRBV11-2 and TRBJ1-6, with D hard to call. The CDR3 has 15 residues. Trimming shortened V by 1 base and J by 5 bases, and 9 bases separated the two germline ends. From germline, CDR1 is SGHAT and CDR2 FQNNGV. The CDR3 here is CASSLARVDNSPLHF. The CDR3 DNA is TGTGCCAGCAGCTTAGCGCGGGTCGATAATTCACCCCTCCACTTT.

This clone appeared once. V is TRBV3-1 (or the pseudogene TRBV3-2) and J is TRBJ1-6; D is undetermined. This CDR3 is 15 amino acids long. Trimming took off 2 bases at V and 10 bases at J, with 15 bases between the two ends. Germline V CDR1 and CDR2: LGHDT, YNNKEL (reference sequence). The CDR3 reads CASSQSARSASPLHF. Written as DNA, the CDR3 is TGTGCCAGCAGCCAATCCGCAAGATCAGCATCACCCCTCCACTTT.

V gene TRBV6-5 combines with J gene TRBJ1-1, with 8 bases matching TRBD1. The V and J ends lost 6 bases and 3 bases, in that order; junction bases with no gene match: 6. Germline loops: CDR1 MNHEY, CDR2 SVGAGI. CDR3 size: 14 residues. The CDR3 here is CASRTGQGYTEAFF. The CDR3 coding sequence is TGTGCCAGCAGGACCGGACAGGGTTACACTGAAGCTTTCTTT.

J is TRBJ1-5 and V is TRBV27, with unresolved D. V was pared by 9 bases and J by 2 bases, with 8 bases between. The CDR3 covers 12 residues. Germline CDR1 reads MNHEY; CDR2 reads SMNVEV (reference sequence). DNA of the CDR3: TGTGCCAGTCAGCAGGGCAATCAGCCCCAGCATTTT. It specifies CASQQGNQPQHF.

This clone was seen once. The chain joins TRBV2 to TRBJ1-4, with a tentative D call TRBD1 (6 bases). V lost 2 bases and J 5 bases, leaving 18 bases between the germline ends. Germline V gene lookup returns CDR1 SNHLY and CDR2 FYNNEI. This CDR3 contains 17 residues. The CDR3 DNA reads as TGTGCCAGCAGTGAAAAGAGGGGCAGGGGAGGGAATGAAAAACTGTTTTTT. Encoded protein: CASSEKRGRGGNEKLFF.

The CDR3 here is CASIPGGGYNTGELFF. DNA for the CDR3: TGCGCCAGCATCCCCGGGGGGGGCTACAACACCGGGGAGCTGTTTTTT. V is TRBV5-1 and J is TRBJ2-2, with TRBD2 matching over 8 bases. The CDR3 spans 16 residues. Losses at the gene ends were 6 bases for V and 2 bases for J; bases not matched to a gene: 9. Germline values: CDR1 SGHRS, CDR2 YFSETQ.

The chain couples TRBV28 to TRBJ1-4; D not resolved. The CDR3 sequence is 12 residues long. V gave up 10 bases and J gave up 7 bases, with 13 bases separating them. Looked up from germline, CDR1 is MDHEN and CDR2 is SYDVKM. The CDR3 spells CATRRGIEKLFF. The CDR3 DNA reads as TGTGCCACTCGACGGGGAATTGAAAAACTGTTTTTT. The full variable domain, its missing parts supplied by reference TRBV28 and TRBJ1-4, is DVKVTQSSRYLVKRTGEKVFLECVQDMDHENMFWYRQDPGLGLRLIYFSYDVKMKEKGDIPEGYSVSREKKERFSLILESASTNQTSMYLCATRRGIEKLFFGSGTQLSVL.

The chain uses TRBV7-9 and TRBJ1-2; 7 bases match TRBD1. Trimming took 5 bases from V and 0 from J; bases not matched to a gene: 6. Germline assignment: CDR1 SEHNR and CDR2 FQNEAQ (reference sequence). The CDR3 is 15 amino acids. CDR3 sequence (DNA): TGTGCCAGCAGCCAGGGGGTTGCGGCTAACTATGGCTACACCTTC. It specifies CASSQGVAANYGYTF.

V usage is TRBV5-5 and J usage is TRBJ1-5, with 8 positions matching TRBD1. Trimming removed 4 bases from V and 5 bases from J; junction bases left unmatched: 2. The CDR3 sequence is 13 residues long. The V gene's germline CDR1 is SGHKS and CDR2 YYEKEE (reference sequence). CDR3 DNA sequence: TGTGCCAGCAGCAAGGACAGGGATCAGCCCCAGCATTTT. Translated: CASSKDRDQPQHF.

V and J are TRBV9 and TRBJ2-1; the match to TRBD2 covers 8 bases. Germline loops: CDR1 SGDLS, CDR2 YYNGEE. Losses at the gene ends were 0 bases for V and 7 bases for J; bases not matched to a gene: 6. The CDR3 contains 15 residues. Written as DNA, the CDR3 is TGTGCCAGCAGCGTAGCAGCGGGAGTTGTTAATGAGCAGTTCTTC. It yields the protein CASSVAAGVVNEQFF. Full variable domain (outside the CDR3, taken from reference TRBV9 and TRBJ2-1): DSGVTQTPKHLITATGQRVTLRCSPRSGDLSVYWYQQSLDQGLQFLIQYYNGEERAKGNILERFSAQQFPDLHSELNLSSLELGDSALYFCASSVAAGVVNEQFFGPGTRLTVL.

The chain joins TRBV10-3 to TRBJ2-7, with a possible D match to TRBD2 (7 bases). Trimming left V 9 bases short and J 2 bases short, with 14 bases between. CDR1 ENHRY and CDR2 SYGVKD come from the germline V gene. CDR3 size: 13 residues. The CDR3 sequence is CAMGAGETYEQYF. The CDR3 nucleotides read TGTGCCATGGGGGCGGGAGAGACCTACGAGCAGTACTTC.

CDR3 nucleotide sequence: TGTGCCAGCAATATAGACAGGATGTACGAGCAGTACTTC. Protein product: CASNIDRMYEQYF. This chain uses TRBV2 with TRBJ2-7, with D possibly being TRBD1 (6 bases). CDR1 and CDR2 (germline): SNHLY, FYNNEI. V was shortened by 7 bases and J by 4 bases, with 14 bases between the two germline ends. The CDR3 sequence is 13 residues long.

V usage is TRBV6-5 and J usage is TRBJ1-1; tentatively, D is TRBD1 (5 bases). Germline-derived CDR1 and CDR2 are MNHEY and SVGAGI. The CDR3 consists of 13 residues. Trimming took 8 bases from V and 1 from J, leaving 11 bases between them. The CDR3: CASAKGENTEAFF. CDR3 DNA: TGTGCCAGCGCGAAAGGGGAGAACACTGAAGCTTTCTTT.

The chain employs TRBV5-1 and TRBJ1-2; TRBD1 might be the D (5 bases). The germline gives CDR1 SGHRS, CDR2 YFSETQ. V was shortened by 2 bases and J by 3 bases, with 14 bases between the two germline ends. The CDR3 runs 15 residues. CDR3 bases: TGCGCCAGCAGCTTAGGGCAGGGAGGGGACTATGGCTACACCTTC. This encodes CASSLGQGGDYGYTF.

The chain has TRBV6-5 and TRBJ1-5; 9 nucleotides match TRBD1. The CDR3 consists of 15 residues. V lost 5 bases and J lost 3; bases outside the gene matches: 5. The germline V gene encodes CDR1 MNHEY and CDR2 SVGAGI. In DNA, the CDR3 is TGTGCCAGCAGTACTTGGACAGGGGACAATCAGCCCCAGCATTTT. This sequence encodes CASSTWTGDNQPQHF.

Turning to this clone: The junction and the germline gene differ at one end; a read error may be behind it. The V and J genes are TRBV10-3 and TRBJ2-7; perhaps TRBD2 as D (6 bases). The CDR3 loop spans 14 amino acids. Per germline, CDR1 ENHRY and CDR2 SYGVKD. The CDR3 spells CAISEVASAYEQHF. The DNA of the CDR3 is TGTGCCATCAGTGAGGTAGCTAGCGCCTACGAGCAGCACTTC.

The chain employs TRBV5-4 and TRBJ1-1; TRBD1 is a possible D gene (6 bases). Trimming removed 4 bases at V and 0 bases at J, with 13 bases between. CDR1 and CDR2 from the germline V gene are SGHNT and YYREEE (reference sequence). This CDR3 comprises 15 residues. The chain's CDR3 is CASSSRGPMNTEAFF. The CDR3 DNA reads TGTGCCAGCAGCAGCAGGGGACCCATGAACACTGAAGCTTTCTTT.

This clone was seen once. The V gene is TRBV6-1, the J gene TRBJ1-3, with D unresolved. Germline V lookup: CDR1 MNHNS, CDR2 SASEGT. The CDR3 has 16 residues. Trimming shortened V by 2 bases and J by 1 base, and 12 bases separated the two germline ends. CDR3 in amino acids: CASSETPRRSGNTIYF. The CDR3 nucleotides read TGTGCCAGCAGTGAAACCCCCAGGAGGTCTGGAAACACCATATATTTT.

V and J are TRBV28 and TRBJ2-7, with D tentatively TRBD1 or TRBD2 (5 bases each). V lost 3 bases and J lost 3, with 15 bases in between. Germline CDR1 and CDR2: MDHEN and SYDVKM. The CDR3 runs 15 residues. The CDR3 coding sequence is TGTGCCAGCAGTTTTACCGAGAGGGGCATCTACGAGCAGTACTTC. Amino acid sequence: CASSFTERGIYEQYF.

This chain uses TRBV3-1 (or the pseudogene TRBV3-2) with TRBJ2-3; D call uncertain. Trimming left V 3 bases short and J 2 bases short, with 15 bases between. From germline, CDR1 is LGHDT and CDR2 YNNKEL (reference sequence). This CDR3 has 16 amino acids. The CDR3 region is CASSHGLTWDTDTQYF. Here the CDR3 DNA reads TGTGCCAGCAGCCATGGTTTAACTTGGGACACAGATACGCAGTATTTT.

The rearrangement joins TRBV19 to TRBJ2-1, with D perhaps TRBD2 (6 bases). Germline V gives CDR1 LNHDA, CDR2 SQIVND (reference sequence). Between the trimmed V and J ends, which lost 5 bases and 4 bases, there was a span of 18 bases. This CDR3 spans 16 amino acids. CDR3 amino acids: CASSPRDWKNYNEQFF. DNA for the CDR3: TGTGCCAGTAGTCCACGGGACTGGAAGAATTACAATGAGCAGTTCTTC.

The rearrangement links TRBV13 to TRBJ1-1, with D maybe TRBD1 (5 bases). Per germline, CDR1 PRHDT and CDR2 FYEKMQ (reference sequence). V gave up 5 bases and J gave up 0 bases, with 13 bases separating them. The CDR3 consists of 15 residues. The DNA of the CDR3 is TGTGCCAGCAGCCGTGTCGGGACCGTGAACACTGAAGCTTTCTTT. Translating gives CASSRVGTVNTEAFF.

This chain connects TRBV7-9 to TRBJ1-3; 8 nucleotides agree with TRBD1. This CDR3 is built from 14 residues. Trimming cost V 5 bases and J 2 bases; bases outside gene matches: 2. CDR1 SEHNR and CDR2 FQNEAQ come from the germline V gene (reference sequence). CDR3 region: CASSPTGAGNTIYF. The CDR3 nucleotides are TGTGCCAGCAGCCCGACAGGGGCTGGAAACACCATATATTTT.

The chain combines TRBV5-6 with TRBJ2-3, with 11 nucleotides matching TRBD2. This CDR3 has 17 residues. The germline V gene encodes CDR1 SGHDT and CDR2 YYEEEE. J was trimmed by 7 bases and V by 4 bases; bases with no gene match: 14. CDR3 sequence reads: CASSPQGLAGLRYTQYF. CDR3 in DNA: TGTGCCAGCAGCCCACAAGGACTAGCGGGCCTCCGGTATACGCAGTATTTT.

The chain has TRBV7-9 and TRBJ2-6, with D possibly called TRBD1 or TRBD2 (5 bases each). The length of the CDR3 is 18 residues. Germline V gives CDR1 SEHNR, CDR2 FQNEAQ (reference sequence). V lost 3 bases to trimming and J lost 0 bases, with 15 bases between them. DNA of the CDR3: TGTGCCAGCAGCTTGGTTGGGACGGCTAACTCTGGGGCCAACGTCCTGACTTTC. Its translation: CASSLVGTANSGANVLTF.

J is TRBJ1-2 and V is TRBV29-1, with D possibly TRBD1 on 5 matching bases. V was cut by 6 bases and J by 8 bases, with 16 bases left in between. Germline CDR1 reads SQVTM; CDR2 reads ANQGSEA. The CDR3 totals 12 residues. CDR3 sequence: CSVDQGTWGYTF. DNA for the CDR3: TGCAGCGTCGACCAGGGCACCTGGGGCTACACCTTC.

J is TRBJ1-1 and V is TRBV28; TRBD1 agrees at 7 bases. The V segment lost 3 bases and the J segment 5 bases; nucleotides outside the gene matches: 9. The germline gives CDR1 MDHEN, CDR2 SYDVKM. The CDR3 covers 15 residues. The CDR3 sequence: CASSLGAGGITEAFF. The CDR3 DNA is TGTGCCAGCAGTTTGGGGGCAGGGGGTATAACTGAAGCTTTCTTT.

V usage is TRBV2 and J usage is TRBJ1-1; TRBD1 matches at 9 bases. Germline trimming cut 6 bases from V and 1 base from J; bases unmatched to any gene: 9. Germline CDR1 and CDR2: SNHLY and FYNNEI. The CDR3 consists of 16 residues. The CDR3 region is CASRGDTGGSNTEAFF. The DNA of the CDR3 is TGTGCCAGCAGGGGAGATACAGGGGGCTCGAACACTGAAGCTTTCTTT.

This rearrangement joins TRBV28 to TRBJ2-7; 8 bases map to TRBD1. The J segment lost 2 bases and the V segment lost 7 bases, leaving 7 bases of the junction unmatched. The CDR3 totals 14 residues. CDR1 MDHEN and CDR2 SYDVKM come from the germline V gene. DNA of the CDR3: TGTGCCAGCACCTCCGAGACAGGGGCCTACGAGCAGTACTTC. As protein: CASTSETGAYEQYF.

The chain recombines TRBV27 with TRBJ2-7, with D perhaps TRBD2 (6 bases). CDR1 and CDR2 (germline): MNHEY, SMNVEV (reference sequence). V was trimmed by 7 bases and J by 5 bases, leaving 15 bases between them. This CDR3 spans 13 amino acids. The CDR3 reads CASKRAGRDEQYF. Written as DNA, the CDR3 is TGTGCCAGCAAAAGAGCGGGCCGGGACGAGCAGTACTTC.

The V and J genes are TRBV12-3 or TRBV12-4 and TRBJ1-2; maybe TRBD1 (6 bases). V gave up 8 bases and J gave up 8 bases, with 15 bases separating them. This CDR3 has 12 amino acids. The CDR3 loop is CASHRESGGYTF. CDR3 coding DNA: TGTGCCAGCCACAGGGAAAGCGGGGGCTACACCTTC.